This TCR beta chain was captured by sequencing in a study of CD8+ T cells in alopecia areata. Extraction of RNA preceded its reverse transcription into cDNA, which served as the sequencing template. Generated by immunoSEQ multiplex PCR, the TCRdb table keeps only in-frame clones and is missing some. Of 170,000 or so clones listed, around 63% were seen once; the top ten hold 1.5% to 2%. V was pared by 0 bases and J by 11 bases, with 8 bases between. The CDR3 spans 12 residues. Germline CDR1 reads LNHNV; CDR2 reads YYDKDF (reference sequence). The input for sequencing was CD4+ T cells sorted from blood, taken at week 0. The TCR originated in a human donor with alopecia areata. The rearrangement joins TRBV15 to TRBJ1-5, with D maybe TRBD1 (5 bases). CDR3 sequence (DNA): TGTGCCACCAGCAGAGATTGGGGGACCCAGCATTTT. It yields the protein CATSRDWGTQHF.